This entry is about one TCR beta chain. Participants' reported clinical history set cohort assignment. Cohort 3 donors were reported recovered after two negative PCRs, clearance, or symptom resolution. Original data processing: For nucleated cells, counts were estimated from reference gene primer amplification. Data came from immunoSEQ multiplex PCR; TCRdb stores just in-frame clones and leaves some out. V, J and clone size reflect that table, while D and trimming were determined from the DNA. The sample carries 490,000 or so clones, approximately 87% recorded once. The data originate from a study of blood T cell repertoires in COVID-19. On the study more broadly: The analysed material was cDNA or gDNA that came from T cells, B-cell-depleted T cells, or PBMCs.

The CDR3 length is 11 residues. Trimming shortened V by 7 bases and J by 7 bases, and 11 bases separated the two germline ends. Germline V gives CDR1 ENHRY, CDR2 SYGVKD. The rearrangement uses TRBV10-3 and TRBJ2-7, with D tentatively TRBD2 (6 bases). Sequencing was carried out using PBMCs or T cells enriched from blood (not recorded which). The origin of this receptor is a middle-aged woman who had recovered from COVID-19. CDR3 region: CAITGRGEQYF. DNA for the CDR3: TGTGCCATCACCGGGAGAGGTGAGCAGTACTTC.